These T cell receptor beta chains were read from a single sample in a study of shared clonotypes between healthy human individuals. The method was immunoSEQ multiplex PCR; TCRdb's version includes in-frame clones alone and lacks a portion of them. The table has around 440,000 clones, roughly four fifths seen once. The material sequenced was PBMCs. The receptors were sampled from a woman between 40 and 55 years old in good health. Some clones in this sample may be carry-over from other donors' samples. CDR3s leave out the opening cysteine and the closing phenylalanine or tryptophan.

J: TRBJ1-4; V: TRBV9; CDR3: ASSTRTGQGEKLF
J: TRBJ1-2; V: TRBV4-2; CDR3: ASSPYEGYGDGYT
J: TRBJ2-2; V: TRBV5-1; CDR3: ASSPEGVGELF
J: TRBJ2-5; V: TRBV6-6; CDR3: ASSYSVADRETQY
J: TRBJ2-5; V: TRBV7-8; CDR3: ASNQDPRQETQY
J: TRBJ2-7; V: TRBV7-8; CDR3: ASSPGSAGPYEQY
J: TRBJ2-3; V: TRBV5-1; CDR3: ASSSSGASTDTQY
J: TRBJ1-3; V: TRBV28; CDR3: ASRVDRGATGNTIY
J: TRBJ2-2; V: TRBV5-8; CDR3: ASSPRQGGTGELF
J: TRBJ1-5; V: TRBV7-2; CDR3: ASSWDRGGNQPQH
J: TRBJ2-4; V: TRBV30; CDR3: AWSRTSDIQY
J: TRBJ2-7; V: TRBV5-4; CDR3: ASSAAGYSSYEQY
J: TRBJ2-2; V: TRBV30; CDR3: AWSGAGDTGELF
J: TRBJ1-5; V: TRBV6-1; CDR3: ASRSNSNQPQH
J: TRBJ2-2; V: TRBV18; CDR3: ASSPIPGELF
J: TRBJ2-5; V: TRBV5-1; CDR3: ASSLGGTSGSETQY
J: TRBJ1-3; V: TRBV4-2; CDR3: ASSQEGSGNTIY
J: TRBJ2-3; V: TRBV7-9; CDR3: ASSSRTLGGTDTQY
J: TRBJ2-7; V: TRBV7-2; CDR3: ASVPLAGVLYEQY
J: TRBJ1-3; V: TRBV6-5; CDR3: ASSYSSGNTIY
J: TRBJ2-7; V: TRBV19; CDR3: ASRSGLAGYHEQY
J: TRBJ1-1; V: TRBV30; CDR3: AWSDGGEAF
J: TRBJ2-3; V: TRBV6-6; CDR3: ASRGEWGTDTQY
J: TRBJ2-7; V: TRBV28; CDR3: ASSQISQGYEQY
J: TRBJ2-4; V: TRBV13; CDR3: ASSLLAEGNIQY
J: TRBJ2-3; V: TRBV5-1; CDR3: ASSTSGHTDTQY
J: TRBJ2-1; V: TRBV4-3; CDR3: ASSHGIGPYNEQF
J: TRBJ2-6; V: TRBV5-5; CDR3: ASSLPGPGANVLT
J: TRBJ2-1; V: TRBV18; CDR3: ASSPGDSYNEQF
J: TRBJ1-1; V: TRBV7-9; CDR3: ASSLGGGYTEAF
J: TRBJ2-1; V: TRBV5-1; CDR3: ASSPYQGLRNEQF
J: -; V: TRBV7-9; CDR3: ASSRRTGSYEQY
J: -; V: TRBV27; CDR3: ASGDYEQY
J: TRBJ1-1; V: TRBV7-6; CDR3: ASSLYSSNEAF
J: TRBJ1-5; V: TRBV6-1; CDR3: ASSEQPGNQPQH
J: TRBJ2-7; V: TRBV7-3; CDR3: ASSSGRGSYEQY
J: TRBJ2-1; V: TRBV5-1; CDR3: ASSLGAVPTYNEQF
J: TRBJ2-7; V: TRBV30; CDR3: AWSVPGGLTGQY
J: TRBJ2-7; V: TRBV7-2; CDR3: ASSRVAYEQY
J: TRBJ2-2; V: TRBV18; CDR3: ASSPWASVPKDTGELF